This T cell receptor beta chain was sequenced in a study of chemoradiotherapy in HPV16-positive cancers. Profiling relied on immunoSEQ multiplex PCR, and the TCRdb table lists in-frame clones only, not all of them. Found here are 4,000 to 6,500 clones, over 75% of them singletons; the top ten hold 15% to 20%. CDR1 and CDR2 from the germline V gene are MNHNS and SASEGT. Trimming pared 1 base from V and 8 bases from J, leaving 9 bases between. This CDR3 spans 13 amino acids. This sequence was found in a human donor with HPV-associated anogenital cancer. The chain carries TRBV6-1 and TRBJ2-1, with D possibly matching TRBD2 (5 bases). The starting material was tumor tissue, obtained from a patient who underwent chemoradiotherapy. The CDR3 nucleotides read TGTGCCAGCAGTGAAGTCCCCGGGGATGAGCAGTTCTTC. It yields the protein CASSEVPGDEQFF.